Listed here are 21 T cell receptor beta chains from one sample, sequenced in a study of blood T cell repertoires in COVID-19. TCRdb keeps only in-frame clones here, not all; method: immunoSEQ multiplex PCR. The sample has just over 35,000 clones, approximately 90% seen once. The sample was peripheral blood. The receptors originated from a man between 60 and 75 years old with acute or convalescent COVID-19.

This rearrangement joins TRBV19 to TRBJ2-1; D is possibly TRBD2 (5 bases). Germline values: CDR1 LNHDA, CDR2 SQIVND (reference sequence). V was shortened by 3 bases and J by 0 bases, with 9 bases between the two germline ends. The CDR3 totals 15 residues. CDR3 protein: CASSMSGSSYNEQFF. CDR3 coding DNA: TGTGCCAGTAGTATGAGCGGCAGCTCCTACAATGAGCAGTTCTTC.

The gene calls are TRBV2 and TRBJ1-2, with D possibly matching TRBD1 (6 bases). The V end was cut by 3 bases, the J end by 3 bases, with 14 bases between. The CDR3 has 15 residues. Germline CDR1 SNHLY, CDR2 FYNNEI. CDR3 in amino acids: CASSESAGAHYGYTF. The CDR3, as DNA: TGTGCCAGCAGTGAGAGTGCAGGGGCTCACTATGGCTACACCTTC.

This clone was counted a single time. V usage is TRBV6-6 and J usage is TRBJ1-2; D may be TRBD1 (5 bases). Germline V lookup: CDR1 MNHNY, CDR2 SVGAGI (reference sequence). The V gene lost 7 bases and the J gene lost 4 bases, with 16 bases spanning the gap. The CDR3 extends over 14 amino acids. The chain's CDR3 is CASIQGGRTYGYTF. Written as DNA, the CDR3 is TGTGCCAGCATCCAGGGAGGCAGAACCTATGGCTACACCTTC.

This clone is termed medium-sized. The chain combines TRBV6-5 with TRBJ1-2, with 7 bases aligning to TRBD1. The CDR3 is made up of 16 amino acids. V was pared by 0 bases and J by 4 bases, with 8 bases of the junction left unmatched. Germline loops: CDR1 MNHEY, CDR2 SVGAGI. The CDR3 sequence: CASSYSRTGGSYGYTF. The CDR3 region has the DNA TGTGCCAGCAGTTACTCCAGGACAGGCGGATCCTATGGCTACACCTTC.

This clone was counted only a few times. This sequence joins TRBV19 and TRBJ1-2; no reliable D call. Germline V gene data show CDR1 as LNHDA and CDR2 as SQIVND (reference sequence). V was shortened by 8 bases and J by 1 base, with 11 bases between the two germline ends. This CDR3 has 13 residues. Here the CDR3 DNA reads TGTGCCAGTCTTGGCGGCCTTAACTATGGCTACACCTTC. Translated, it gives CASLGGLNYGYTF. Filled out from reference TRBV19 and TRBJ1-2, the complete variable domain reads DGGITQSPKYLFRKEGQNVTLSCEQNLNHDAMYWYRQDPGQGLRLIYYSQIVNDFQKGDIAEGYSVSREKKESFPLTVTSAQKNPTAFYLCASLGGLNYGYTFGSGTRLTVV.

This chain joins TRBV5-1 and TRBJ2-7, with TRBD2 identical over 8 bases. The CDR3 runs to 15 residues. Germline values: CDR1 SGHRS, CDR2 YFSETQ. The trim removed 0 bases at V and 0 bases at J, leaving 2 bases unmatched. CDR3 sequence reads: CASSLVTSGSYEQYF. DNA for the CDR3: TGCGCCAGCAGCTTGGTAACTAGCGGCTCCTACGAGCAGTACTTC.

This rearrangement joins TRBV10-2 to TRBJ2-1; D may be TRBD2 (5 bases). The CDR3 is 13 residues long. The V gene lost 7 bases and the J gene lost 8 bases, with 15 bases spanning the gap. Per the germline V gene, CDR1 is WSHSY and CDR2 is SAAADI. This CDR3 reads CASNRISSDEQFF. CDR3 nucleotide sequence: TGCGCCAGCAACCGTATTAGTAGCGATGAGCAGTTCTTC.

The genes are TRBV2 and TRBJ2-1; D call uncertain. The CDR3 contains 13 residues. The germline V gene has CDR1 SNHLY and CDR2 FYNNEI. Deletions cut 7 bases from V and 0 bases from J, with 7 bases between. The CDR3 DNA follows: TGTGCCAGCACTGAGGCCTCCTACAATGAGCAGTTCTTC. It yields the protein CASTEASYNEQFF.

The chain recombines TRBV10-1 with TRBJ1-1; unclear D gene. Trimming took off 0 bases at V and 6 bases at J, with 14 bases between the two ends. This CDR3 contains 15 residues. CDR1 and CDR2 (germline): WNHNN, SYGVQD (reference sequence). CDR3 coding DNA: TGCGCCAGCAGTGAGTCGAAGGCAGGCTCACCTGAAGCTTTCTTT. Amino acid sequence: CASSESKAGSPEAFF.

The V gene is TRBV29-1, the J gene TRBJ1-1; D may be TRBD1 (6 bases). The CDR3 length is 14 residues. Germline V gene data show CDR1 as SQVTM and CDR2 as ANQGSEA. V lost 7 bases and J lost 4, with 19 bases in between. CDR3 DNA sequence: TGCAGCGCCACTCGCTGGGGGCGAGGCACTGAAGCTTTCTTT. Translation gives CSATRWGRGTEAFF.

The chain is built from TRBV20-1 and TRBJ1-2; D remains ambiguous. Trimming pared 3 bases from V and 2 bases from J, leaving 13 bases between. Germline loops: CDR1 DFQATT, CDR2 SNEGSKA (reference sequence). The CDR3 is 14 amino acids. Here the CDR3 DNA reads TGCAGTGCTAGTGTAGGGCGAGGGAACTATGGCTACACCTTC. This sequence encodes CSASVGRGNYGYTF.

V and J are TRBV9 and TRBJ1-1, with 9 positions matching TRBD1. J gave up 1 base and V 6 bases, and 19 bases lay outside the gene matches. The CDR3 consists of 19 residues. CDR1 is SGDLS, CDR2 YYNGEE, per germline. DNA of the CDR3: TGTGCCAGCACCAAAACGCTTCCGGGACAGGGACTGCGGAACACTGAAGCTTTCTTT. It specifies CASTKTLPGQGLRNTEAFF.

V gene TRBV2 combines with J gene TRBJ1-2, with D possibly TRBD1 on 5 matching bases. CDR3 length equals 12 residues. CDR1 is SNHLY, CDR2 FYNNEI, per germline. Trimming took 8 bases from V and 4 from J, leaving 11 bases between them. CDR3 DNA sequence: TGTGCCAGCTACGAACAGGCCTATGGCTACACCTTC. It encodes CASYEQAYGYTF.

V and J are TRBV7-6 and TRBJ2-3, with 8 nucleotides matching TRBD2. The ends lost 5 bases at V and 6 bases at J; junction bases unmatched: 13. CDR3 length: 16 amino acids. The germline V gene has CDR1 SGHVS and CDR2 FNYEAQ. DNA for the CDR3: TGTGCCAGCAGCCCTGCTGGCAGCGGGGGCGGCGATACGCAGTATTTT. Amino acids: CASSPAGSGGGDTQYF.

J is TRBJ2-5 and V is TRBV5-1; TRBD2 might be the D (5 bases). Trimming shortened V by 4 bases and J by 2 bases, and 18 bases separated the two germline ends. CDR1 is SGHRS, CDR2 YFSETQ, per germline. This CDR3 region has 16 residues. CDR3 nucleotide sequence: TGCGCCAGCAGCCTGGGAGCTTCGTCCGGTCAAGAGACCCAGTACTTC. Amino acid sequence: CASSLGASSGQETQYF.

This clone was recorded a few times. CDR3 amino acids: CASSRGTVISYNSPLHF. The CDR3, as DNA: TGTGCCAGCAGCCGCGGGACAGTAATCTCCTATAATTCACCCCTCCACTTT. The chain carries TRBV3-1 (or the pseudogene TRBV3-2) and TRBJ1-6; TRBD1 agrees at 7 bases. In germline, CDR1 is LGHDT, CDR2 YNNKEL (reference sequence). This CDR3 is 17 amino acids long. V lost 4 bases to trimming and J lost 0 bases; unmatched junction nucleotides: 6.

The V gene is TRBV6-2 or TRBV6-3, the J gene TRBJ2-5, with 9 bases that match TRBD2. Losses at the gene ends were 2 bases for V and 3 bases for J; bases not matched to a gene: 7. The CDR3 is 16 amino acids. In germline, CDR1 is MNHEY, CDR2 SVGEGT. In DNA form, the CDR3 reads TGTGCCAGCAGTTACCCTCTAGCGGGACAAGAAGAGACCCAGTACTTC. Residues: CASSYPLAGQEETQYF.

This sequence joins TRBV15 and TRBJ2-3, with 9 bases lining up with TRBD2. The germline gives CDR1 LNHNV, CDR2 YYDKDF (reference sequence). J was trimmed by 2 bases and V by 0 bases; bases with no gene match: 6. The CDR3 extends over 17 amino acids. The CDR3 here is CATSRDPLAGITDTQYF. Written as DNA, the CDR3 is TGTGCCACCAGCAGAGATCCCCTAGCGGGAATCACAGATACGCAGTATTTT.

In nucleotides, the CDR3 is TGTGCCAGCAGGCTAAGAGGAGCGGGGAATGCCAAAAACATTCAGTACTTC. Its protein is CASRLRGAGNAKNIQYF. The V and J genes are TRBV27 and TRBJ2-4; 7 positions match TRBD2. CDR3 size: 17 residues. Germline V lookup: CDR1 MNHEY, CDR2 SMNVEV (reference sequence). After removal of 6 bases from V and 1 base from J, the junction contained 12 bases not matched to a gene.

The genes are TRBV5-1 and TRBJ1-1; D gene ambiguous. CDR3 length: 14 residues. V dropped 0 bases and J dropped 1 base, with 7 bases sitting between them. Germline CDR1 SGHRS, CDR2 YFSETQ. Here the CDR3 DNA reads TGCGCCAGCAGCTTGGGAGGCGGGAACACTGAAGCTTTCTTT. Translating gives CASSLGGGNTEAFF.

J is TRBJ1-1 and V is TRBV18; no clear D. There are 15 residues in the CDR3. With 2 bases removed from V and 1 base from J, the gap between germline ends came to 11 bases. CDR1 is KGHSH, CDR2 LQKENI, per germline. CDR3 protein: CASSPRQVQNTEAFF. The CDR3 region has the DNA TGTGCCAGCTCACCAAGGCAGGTCCAGAACACTGAAGCTTTCTTT.